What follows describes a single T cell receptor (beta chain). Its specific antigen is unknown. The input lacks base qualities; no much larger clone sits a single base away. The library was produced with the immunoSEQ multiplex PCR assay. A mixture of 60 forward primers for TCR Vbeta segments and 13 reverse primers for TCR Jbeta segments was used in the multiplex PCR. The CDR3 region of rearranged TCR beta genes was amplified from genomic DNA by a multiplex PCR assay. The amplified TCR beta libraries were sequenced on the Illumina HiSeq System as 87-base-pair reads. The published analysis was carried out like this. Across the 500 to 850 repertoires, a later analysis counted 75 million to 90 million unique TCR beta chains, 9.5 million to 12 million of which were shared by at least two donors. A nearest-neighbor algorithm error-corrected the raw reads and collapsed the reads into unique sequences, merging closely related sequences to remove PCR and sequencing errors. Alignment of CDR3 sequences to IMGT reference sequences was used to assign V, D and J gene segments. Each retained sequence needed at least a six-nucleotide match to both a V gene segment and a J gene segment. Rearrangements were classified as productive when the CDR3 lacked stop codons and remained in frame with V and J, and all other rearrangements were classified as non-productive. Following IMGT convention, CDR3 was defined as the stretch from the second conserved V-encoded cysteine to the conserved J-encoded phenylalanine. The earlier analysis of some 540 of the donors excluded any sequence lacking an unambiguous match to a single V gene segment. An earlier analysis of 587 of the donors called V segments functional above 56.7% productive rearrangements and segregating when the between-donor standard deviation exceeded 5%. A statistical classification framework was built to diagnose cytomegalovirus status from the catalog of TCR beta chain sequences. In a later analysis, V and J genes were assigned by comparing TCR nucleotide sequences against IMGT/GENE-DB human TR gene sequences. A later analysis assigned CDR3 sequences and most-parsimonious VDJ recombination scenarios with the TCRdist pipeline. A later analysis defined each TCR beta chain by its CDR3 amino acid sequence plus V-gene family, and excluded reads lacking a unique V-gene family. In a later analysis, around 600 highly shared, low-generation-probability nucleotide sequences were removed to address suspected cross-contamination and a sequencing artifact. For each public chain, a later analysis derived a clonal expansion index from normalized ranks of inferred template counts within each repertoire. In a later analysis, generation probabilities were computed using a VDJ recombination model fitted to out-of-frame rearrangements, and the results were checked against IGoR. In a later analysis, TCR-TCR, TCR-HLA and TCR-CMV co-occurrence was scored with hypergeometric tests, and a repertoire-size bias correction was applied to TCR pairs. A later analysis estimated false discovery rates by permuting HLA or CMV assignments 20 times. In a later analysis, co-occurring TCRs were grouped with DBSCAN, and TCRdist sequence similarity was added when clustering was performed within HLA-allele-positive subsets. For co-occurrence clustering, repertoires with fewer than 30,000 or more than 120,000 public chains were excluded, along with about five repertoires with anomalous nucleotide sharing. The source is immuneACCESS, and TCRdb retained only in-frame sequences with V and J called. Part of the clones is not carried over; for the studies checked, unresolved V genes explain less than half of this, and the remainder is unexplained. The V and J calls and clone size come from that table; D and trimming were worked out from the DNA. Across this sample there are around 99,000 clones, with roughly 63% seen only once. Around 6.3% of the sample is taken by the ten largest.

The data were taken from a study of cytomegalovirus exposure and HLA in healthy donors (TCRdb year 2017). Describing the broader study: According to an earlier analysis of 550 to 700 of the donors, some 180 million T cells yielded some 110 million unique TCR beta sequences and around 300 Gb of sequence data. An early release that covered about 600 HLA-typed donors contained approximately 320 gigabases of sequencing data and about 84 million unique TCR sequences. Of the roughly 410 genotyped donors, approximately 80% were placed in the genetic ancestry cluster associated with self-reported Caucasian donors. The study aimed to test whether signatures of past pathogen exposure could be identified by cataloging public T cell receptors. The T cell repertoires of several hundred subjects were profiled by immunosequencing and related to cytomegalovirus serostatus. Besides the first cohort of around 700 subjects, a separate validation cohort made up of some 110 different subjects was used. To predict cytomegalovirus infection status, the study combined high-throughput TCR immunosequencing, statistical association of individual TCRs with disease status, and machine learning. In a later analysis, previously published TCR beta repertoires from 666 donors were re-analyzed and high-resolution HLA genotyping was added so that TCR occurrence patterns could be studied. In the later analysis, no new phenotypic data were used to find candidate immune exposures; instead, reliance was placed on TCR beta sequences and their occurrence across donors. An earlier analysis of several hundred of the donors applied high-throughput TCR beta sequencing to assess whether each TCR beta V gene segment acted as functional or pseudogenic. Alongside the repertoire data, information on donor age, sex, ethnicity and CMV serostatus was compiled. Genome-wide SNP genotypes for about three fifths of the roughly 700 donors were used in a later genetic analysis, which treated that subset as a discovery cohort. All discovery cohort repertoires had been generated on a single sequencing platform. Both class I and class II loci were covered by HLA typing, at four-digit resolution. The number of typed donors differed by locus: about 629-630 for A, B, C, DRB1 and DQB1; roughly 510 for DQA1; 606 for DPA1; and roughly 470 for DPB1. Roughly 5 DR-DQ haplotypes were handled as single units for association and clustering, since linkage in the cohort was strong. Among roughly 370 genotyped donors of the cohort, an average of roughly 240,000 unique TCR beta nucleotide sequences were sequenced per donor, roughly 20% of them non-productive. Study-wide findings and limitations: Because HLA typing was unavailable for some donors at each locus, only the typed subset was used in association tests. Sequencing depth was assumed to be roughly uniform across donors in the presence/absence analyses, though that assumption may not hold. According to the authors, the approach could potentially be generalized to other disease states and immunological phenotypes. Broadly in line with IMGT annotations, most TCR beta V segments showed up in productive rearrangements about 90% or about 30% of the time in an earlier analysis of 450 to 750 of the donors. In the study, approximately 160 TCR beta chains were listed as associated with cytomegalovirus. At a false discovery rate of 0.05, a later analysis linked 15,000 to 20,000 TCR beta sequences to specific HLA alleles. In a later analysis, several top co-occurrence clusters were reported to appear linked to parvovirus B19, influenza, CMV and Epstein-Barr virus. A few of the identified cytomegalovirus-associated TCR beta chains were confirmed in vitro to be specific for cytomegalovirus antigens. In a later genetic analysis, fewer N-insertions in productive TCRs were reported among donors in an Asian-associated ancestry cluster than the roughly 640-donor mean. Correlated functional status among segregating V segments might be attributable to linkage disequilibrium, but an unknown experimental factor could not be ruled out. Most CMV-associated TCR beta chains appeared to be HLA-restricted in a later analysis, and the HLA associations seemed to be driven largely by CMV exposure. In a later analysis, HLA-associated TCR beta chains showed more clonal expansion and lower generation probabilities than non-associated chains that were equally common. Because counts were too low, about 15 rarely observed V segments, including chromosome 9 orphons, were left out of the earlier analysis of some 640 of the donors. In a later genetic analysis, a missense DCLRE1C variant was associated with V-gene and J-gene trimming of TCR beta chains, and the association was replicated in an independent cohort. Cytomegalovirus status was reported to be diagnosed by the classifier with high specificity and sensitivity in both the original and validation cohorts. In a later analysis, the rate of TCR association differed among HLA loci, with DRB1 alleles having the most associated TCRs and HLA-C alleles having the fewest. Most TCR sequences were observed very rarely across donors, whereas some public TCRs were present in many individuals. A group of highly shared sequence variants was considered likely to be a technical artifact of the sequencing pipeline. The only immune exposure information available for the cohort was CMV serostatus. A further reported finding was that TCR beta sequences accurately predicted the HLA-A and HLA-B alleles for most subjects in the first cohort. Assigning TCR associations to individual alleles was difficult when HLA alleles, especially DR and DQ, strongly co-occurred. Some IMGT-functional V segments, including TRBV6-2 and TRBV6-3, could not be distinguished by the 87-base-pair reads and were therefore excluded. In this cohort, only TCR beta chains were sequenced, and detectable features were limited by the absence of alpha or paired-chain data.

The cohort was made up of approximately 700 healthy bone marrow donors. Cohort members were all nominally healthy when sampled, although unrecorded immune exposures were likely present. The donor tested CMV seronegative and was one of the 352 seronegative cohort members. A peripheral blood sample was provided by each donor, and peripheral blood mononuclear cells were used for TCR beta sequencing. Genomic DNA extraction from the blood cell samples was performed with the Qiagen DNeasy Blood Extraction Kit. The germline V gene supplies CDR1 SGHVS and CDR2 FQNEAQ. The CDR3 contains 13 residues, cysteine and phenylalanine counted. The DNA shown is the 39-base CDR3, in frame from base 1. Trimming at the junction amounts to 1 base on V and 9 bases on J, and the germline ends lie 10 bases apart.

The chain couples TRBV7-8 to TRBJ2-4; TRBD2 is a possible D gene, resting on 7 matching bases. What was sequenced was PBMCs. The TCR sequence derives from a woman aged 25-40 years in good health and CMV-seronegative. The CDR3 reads CASSLDREGIQYF. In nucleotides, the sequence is TGTGCCAGCAGCTTAGACAGGGAGGGCATTCAGTACTTC.